The rows below give T cell receptor beta chains drawn from one sample of a study of radiotherapy plus CTLA-4 blockade in lung cancer. TCRdb's table, derived via immunoSEQ multiplex PCR, lists solely in-frame clones and lacks some. The table includes about 38,000 clones, over 65% detected once. Specimen: peripheral blood, collected from a patient treated with radiotherapy plus ipilimumab. These receptors were taken from a human donor with non-small cell lung cancer who had stable disease on radiotherapy plus ipilimumab. Each CDR3 is given with its conserved first and last residue.

j_call v_call cdr3_aa
TRBJ1-1 TRBV19 CASSRTGGENTEAFF
TRBJ2-7 TRBV7-9 CASSYGTAGEQYF
TRBJ2-1 TRBV5-4 CASRRGGGSSYNEQFF
TRBJ1-3 TRBV7-2 CASSLHSGNTIYF
TRBJ2-7 TRBV27 CASSLLSNRYEQYF
TRBJ2-1 TRBV5-1 CASNLRPNEQFF
TRBJ2-2 TRBV19 CASVRTSGGASTGELFF
TRBJ2-6 TRBV7-9 CASSRTSMRGANVLTF
TRBJ2-1 TRBV7-9 CASSKYRGISATRGNEQFF
TRBJ1-3 TRBV5-4 CASSLGREVHTIYF
TRBJ1-1 TRBV5-1 CASSSSSEAFF
TRBJ1-1 TRBV19 CASTSTLMNTEAFF
TRBJ1-1 TRBV6-6 CASSYLPLGPAEAFF
TRBJ1-2 TRBV27 CASSLRQGLAYTF
TRBJ1-5 TRBV19 CASIGRSHSNQPQHF
TRBJ2-2 TRBV13 CASSSLNTGELFF
TRBJ1-1 TRBV30 CAWRSGITKENTEAFF
TRBJ1-6 TRBV4-2 CASSQDGGQGGSNSPLHF
TRBJ2-7 TRBV6-6 CASSYSPGAYEQYF
TRBJ2-7 TRBV4-2 CASSPTSGTYEQYF
TRBJ1-2 TRBV10-3 CAISADSYGYTF
TRBJ2-5 TRBV11-2 CASSINRGETQYF
TRBJ2-5 TRBV6-5 CASSFPPGHPRETQYF
TRBJ1-1 TRBV6-1 CASIYTNTEAFF
TRBJ1-1 TRBV12-5 CASGLDQPEAFF
TRBJ1-2 TRBV10-2 CAATGEGGYGYTF
TRBJ1-2 TRBV6-6 CASSYSGQNNYGYTF
TRBJ1-2 TRBV12-5 CASGLGTRGIRLDYGYTF
TRBJ2-2 TRBV6-5 CASSKRTGYTGELFF
TRBJ1-2 TRBV7-9 CASSFGPIGDGYGYTF
TRBJ1-6 TRBV27 CASRPSRGEDNSPLHF
TRBJ1-1 TRBV29-1 CSVRQGYAEAFF
TRBJ1-4 TRBV2 CASTATNEKLFF
TRBJ2-1 TRBV5-4 CASSLIQGSDEQFF
TRBJ1-5 TRBV6-5 CASSYSLGANQPQHF